The next 27 T cell receptor beta chains were all read from a single sample in a study of shared clonotypes between healthy human individuals. The repertoire was sequenced with immunoSEQ multiplex PCR; TCRdb's copy has only in-frame clones and lacks some. This sample has fewer than 1 million clones, with about 96% found just once. Naive CD8 populations comprised CD45RO-negative cells positively selected for CCR7, excluding terminally differentiated effector memory CD45RA+ cells. Material: naive CD8+ T cells sorted from blood. The receptors come from a man aged 25 to 45 in good health.

The chain uses TRBV28 and TRBJ2-1; TRBD1 might be the D (6 bases). Germline V CDR1 and CDR2: MDHEN, SYDVKM. Trimming removed 6 bases at V and 4 bases at J, with 22 bases between. The CDR3 is 17 amino acids. The CDR3: CASSPMYTGSIYNEQFF. CDR3 nucleotides: TGTGCCAGCAGCCCCATGTACACAGGGTCTATTTACAATGAGCAGTTCTTC.

The gene calls are TRBV15 and TRBJ2-7, with 8 positions matching TRBD2. V was pared by 0 bases and J by 3 bases, with 7 bases of the junction left unmatched. The germline CDR1 and CDR2 sequences are LNHNV and YYDKDF (reference sequence). The length of the CDR3 is 16 residues. The CDR3: CATSRDLAGGLYEQYF. As DNA, the CDR3 is TGTGCCACCAGCAGAGACTTGGCGGGAGGTCTCTACGAGCAGTACTTC.

This clone was picked up one time. The genes are TRBV1 and TRBJ2-1; TRBD2, the table's D call, lacks a check against the DNA. TRBV1 is a pseudogene segment. The CDR3 totals 15 residues. Written as DNA, the CDR3 is TGCACCAGCAGCCAGGGCGAGCGGGCCTACAATGAGCAGTTCTTC. As protein: CTSSQGERAYNEQFF.

This rearrangement joins TRBV7-9 to TRBJ2-1; 9 bases are shared with TRBD1. The CDR3 is made up of 16 amino acids. V trimming: 6 bases; J trimming: 8 bases; junction bases outside the gene matches: 14. Germline CDR1 and CDR2: SEHNR and FQNEAQ (reference sequence). CDR3 sequence reads: CASSVTGTGFMDEQFF. As DNA, the CDR3 is TGTGCCAGCAGTGTGACCGGGACAGGGTTTATGGATGAGCAGTTCTTC.

The chain combines TRBV15 with TRBJ2-3; D gene unclear. V was clipped by 1 base and J by 0 bases, with 8 bases between them. The CDR3 consists of 15 residues. Germline V gene lookup returns CDR1 LNHNV and CDR2 YYDKDF (reference sequence). The CDR3 protein is CATSRVGGSTDTQYF. DNA for the CDR3: TGTGCCACCAGCAGAGTCGGCGGTAGCACAGATACGCAGTATTTT.

The chain recombines TRBV10-1 with TRBJ2-1; TRBD2 matches 10 bases. V was pared by 5 bases and J by 4 bases, with 5 bases of the junction left unmatched. Germline V lookup: CDR1 WNHNN, CDR2 SYGVQD (reference sequence). This CDR3 region has 15 residues. The DNA for the CDR3 is TGCGCCAGCAGTACTAGCGGGGACTCATACAATGAGCAGTTCTTC. Amino acids: CASSTSGDSYNEQFF.

The J gene is TRBJ2-7, the V gene TRBV12-5; unclear D gene. Deletions cut 6 bases from V and 3 bases from J, with 9 bases between. From germline, CDR1 is LGHNT and CDR2 FRNRAP. The CDR3 runs to 12 residues. This CDR3 reads CASGPNLYEQYF. The CDR3 DNA follows: TGTGCTAGTGGACCCAACCTCTACGAGCAGTACTTC.

In this sample, this clone turned up once. The CDR3, as DNA: TGTGCCACCTCACCCGCGGGAGAACAATATGGCTACACCTTC. Translated, it gives CATSPAGEQYGYTF. This chain links TRBV19 with TRBJ1-2; no clear D. This CDR3 is 14 amino acids long. V lost 10 bases to trimming and J lost 5 bases, with 20 bases between them. Looked up from germline, CDR1 is LNHDA and CDR2 is SQIVND (reference sequence).

The V call is TRBV13, the J call TRBJ2-7; 11 bases align to TRBD2. The CDR3 covers 14 residues. V lost 4 bases and J lost 6; bases outside the gene matches: 5. The germline V gene encodes CDR1 PRHDT and CDR2 FYEKMQ (reference sequence). The CDR3 protein is CASSYGLAGGEQYF. The CDR3, as DNA: TGTGCCAGCAGCTACGGACTAGCGGGTGGCGAGCAGTACTTC.

This chain links TRBV28 with TRBJ1-4, with 9 bases lining up with TRBD1. The CDR3 runs to 14 residues. V gave up 5 bases and J gave up 10 bases; unmatched junction bases: 8. CDR1 and CDR2 from the germline V gene are MDHEN and SYDVKM. CDR3 region: CASSLGQGQGKLFF. CDR3 coding DNA: TGTGCCAGCAGTCTGGGACAGGGCCAAGGAAAACTGTTTTTT.

The chain uses TRBV27 and TRBJ2-7, with D possibly matching TRBD1 (5 bases). From germline, CDR1 is MNHEY and CDR2 SMNVEV (reference sequence). The germline V and J ends were trimmed by 5 bases and 0 bases, with 14 bases remaining between them. The CDR3 spans 15 residues. In nucleotides, the CDR3 is TGTGCCAGCAGTCTTACAGGTCTGGTCTCCTACGAGCAGTACTTC. It encodes CASSLTGLVSYEQYF.

This chain connects TRBV2 to TRBJ2-3; 10 nucleotides match TRBD2. CDR1 is SNHLY, CDR2 FYNNEI, per germline. The V and J ends lost 8 bases and 6 bases, in that order; junction bases with no gene match: 2. The CDR3 contains 12 residues. The CDR3 nucleotides read TGTGCCAGCCCTAGCGGGAGTGATACGCAGTATTTT. This sequence encodes CASPSGSDTQYF.

J is TRBJ2-7 and V is TRBV7-9, with 7 bases fitting TRBD1. The germline V gene has CDR1 SEHNR and CDR2 FQNEAQ (reference sequence). This CDR3 spans 15 amino acids. V shed 4 bases, J shed 2 bases, and the junction held 8 bases outside the gene matches. The CDR3 DNA reads as TGTGCCAGCAGCTCCACCGGGACAGAGGCCTACGAGCAGTACTTC. Its translation is CASSSTGTEAYEQYF.

This chain connects TRBV27 to TRBJ2-7; 7 positions match TRBD1. The CDR3 is 15 amino acids. CDR1 MNHEY and CDR2 SMNVEV come from the germline V gene (reference sequence). The J segment lost 0 bases and the V segment lost 3 bases, leaving 5 bases of the junction unmatched. The CDR3 region has the DNA TGTGCCAGCAGTTTTATACAGGGGAACTCCTACGAGCAGTACTTC. As protein: CASSFIQGNSYEQYF.

This clone showed up just once. The genes are TRBV7-2 and TRBJ2-7; the D gene could be TRBD1 or TRBD2 (5 bases each). The V end was cut by 1 base, the J end by 2 bases, with 15 bases between. CDR1 and CDR2 from the germline V gene are SGHTA and FQGNSA. The CDR3 is made up of 16 amino acids. CDR3 in amino acids: CASSLGDPMPTYEQYF. The CDR3 DNA follows: TGTGCCAGCAGCTTAGGGGACCCCATGCCGACCTACGAGCAGTACTTC. The full variable domain, in which reference TRBV7-2 and TRBJ2-7 provide the parts outside the CDR3, is GAGVSQSPSNKVTEKGKDVELRCDPISGHTALYWYRQSLGQGLEFLIYFQGNSAPDKSGLPSDRFSAERTGGSVSTLTIQRTQQEDSAVYLCASSLGDPMPTYEQYFGPGTRLTVT.

This clone was seen just once. The chain employs TRBV5-5 and TRBJ2-7, with 11 bases fitting TRBD2. J was trimmed by 6 bases and V by 4 bases; bases with no gene match: 12. This CDR3 spans 16 amino acids. Germline V lookup: CDR1 SGHKS, CDR2 YYEKEE (reference sequence). CDR3 sequence: CASSPDTSGSWREQYF. The CDR3 region has the DNA TGTGCCAGCAGCCCCGACACTAGCGGGAGTTGGCGCGAGCAGTACTTC.

This clone was detected once. This rearrangement joins TRBV28 to TRBJ1-2; D is possibly TRBD1 (5 bases). Trimming removed 5 bases at V and 7 bases at J, with 23 bases between. CDR1 MDHEN and CDR2 SYDVKM come from the germline V gene. The CDR3 has 16 amino acids. The CDR3 sequence is CASSGRAPPRVGGYTF. For the CDR3, the DNA is TGTGCCAGCAGTGGCAGGGCCCCCCCAAGGGTTGGTGGCTACACCTTC.

The chain links TRBV29-1 to TRBJ2-7, with D possibly being TRBD1 (6 bases). The V and J ends lost 4 bases and 2 bases respectively, with 15 bases between them. Germline loops: CDR1 SQVTM, CDR2 ANQGSEA. CDR3 length: 14 amino acids. The CDR3, as DNA: TGCAGCGTTGTTGGGCCCGACAGGCCCTACGAGCAGTACTTC. It yields the protein CSVVGPDRPYEQYF.

The J gene is TRBJ2-3, the V gene TRBV9, with unresolved D. The CDR3 is 14 amino acids. CDR1 is SGDLS and CDR2 is YYNGEE in the germline V gene. With 0 bases removed from V and 2 bases from J, the gap between germline ends came to 7 bases. CDR3 amino acids: CASSVGGFTDTQYF. The DNA for the CDR3 is TGTGCCAGCAGCGTAGGGGGTTTCACAGATACGCAGTATTTT.

The chain is built from TRBV27 and TRBJ1-2; D is uncertain. The germline V gene encodes CDR1 MNHEY and CDR2 SMNVEV (reference sequence). V lost 0 bases, J lost 4 bases, and 15 bases lay in between. The CDR3 length is 16 residues. DNA of the CDR3: TGTGCCAGCAGTTTATCGAATCCGGGGTGGAGCTATGGCTACACCTTC. It yields the protein CASSLSNPGWSYGYTF.

The V call is TRBV19, the J call TRBJ2-3; 7 nucleotides line up with TRBD1. The V gene's germline CDR1 is LNHDA and CDR2 SQIVND (reference sequence). This CDR3 comprises 15 residues. Trimming took 7 bases from V and 1 from J; bases not matched to a gene: 8. The CDR3 DNA sequence: TGTGCCAGTACCCGGACAGGTTTCGGCACAGATACGCAGTATTTT. This codes for CASTRTGFGTDTQYF.

The chain joins TRBV11-2 to TRBJ1-1; D remains ambiguous. Germline V gives CDR1 SGHAT, CDR2 FQNNGV. The CDR3 totals 14 residues. V was trimmed by 5 bases and J by 4 bases, leaving 14 bases between them. The CDR3 coding sequence is TGTGCCAGCAGCAACCGGCTAGGTGTCACTGAAGCTTTCTTT. It specifies CASSNRLGVTEAFF. The full variable domain, rest sourced from reference TRBV11-2 and TRBJ1-1, is EAGVAQSPRYKIIEKRQSVAFWCNPISGHATLYWYQQILGQGPKLLIQFQNNGVVDDSQLPKDRFSAERLKGVDSTLKIQPAKLEDSAVYLCASSNRLGVTEAFFGQGTRLTVV.

V and J are TRBV4-3 and TRBJ2-6; TRBD1 aligns across 7 bases. Germline V gene data show CDR1 as LGHNA and CDR2 as YSLEER. V trimming: 4 bases; J trimming: 5 bases; junction bases outside the gene matches: 17. This CDR3 region has 19 residues. The CDR3 DNA sequence: TGCGCCAGCAGCCCGCACTCTATTTTCGGGACAGTAAGGGCCAACGTCCTGACTTTC. Its translation is CASSPHSIFGTVRANVLTF.

Regarding this clone: Additional DNA sequences in this sample encode the identical CDR3. The DNA for the CDR3 is TGCGCCAGCAGCCAGGAGGCGGGGCAGGGGTGGAATGAGCAGTTCTTC. Amino acid sequence: CASSQEAGQGWNEQFF. The chain links TRBV4-3 to TRBJ2-1; the D call may be TRBD1 or TRBD2 (6 bases each). This CDR3 is built from 16 residues. Deletions cut 3 bases from V and 7 bases from J, with 19 bases between. In germline, CDR1 is LGHNA, CDR2 YSLEER.

V and J are TRBV6-4 and TRBJ1-1, with D uncertain. CDR3 length: 13 amino acids. The V gene's germline CDR1 is MRHNA and CDR2 SNTAGT. V was cut by 5 bases and J by 1 base, with 8 bases left in between. DNA for the CDR3: TGTGCCAGCAGTCTGTCGGCGAACACTGAAGCTTTCTTT. Protein sequence: CASSLSANTEAFF.

The chain uses TRBV20-1 and TRBJ2-1; D is undetermined. With 5 bases removed from V and 9 bases from J, the gap between germline ends came to 8 bases. This CDR3 comprises 10 residues. In germline, CDR1 is DFQATT, CDR2 SNEGSKA (reference sequence). The CDR3 DNA is TGCAGTGCTGATATCCGTGAGCAGTTCTTC. Encoded protein: CSADIREQFF.

The V and J genes are TRBV6-1 and TRBJ1-2, with TRBD1 matching 7 bases. CDR3 size: 16 residues. Germline assignment: CDR1 MNHNS and CDR2 SASEGT. After removal of 2 bases from V and 5 bases from J, the junction contained 11 bases not matched to a gene. The CDR3 protein is CASSERRSGTVYGYTF. The CDR3, as DNA: TGTGCCAGCAGTGAACGTCGCTCAGGGACAGTTTATGGCTACACCTTC.